The subject of this entry is one T cell receptor (beta chain). The table lists this clonotype with a few counts. The clone's antigen remains unknown. The sample holds no much larger clone one base away, and base qualities are not on file. The entry originates in a study of vaccination and CD4 T cells after COVID-19 (dated by TCRdb to between 2020 and 2023). Some background on the complete study: Convalescent patients had a positive SARS-CoV-2 result on nasal swab PCR, and of these patients, about ten had mild disease and one had severe disease. In roughly 11 COVID-19 convalescent patients and a handful of infection-naive healthy vaccine recipients, the spike-specific CD4+ TCR repertoire before mRNA vaccination was compared with the repertoire after mRNA vaccination. Post-vaccine blood samples were taken a median of roughly 72 days after the second vaccine dose, with a range of about 14 to 241 days. Post-COVID blood samples from convalescent patients were collected a median of approximately 100 days after diagnosis, with a range of roughly 30 to 170 days. Control cultures used a CEFX viral epitope pool as positive control, an HIV-1 Nef peptide pool as negative control, or no peptide. Two doses of either the Pfizer-BioNTech BNT162b2 vaccine (n=8) or the Moderna mRNA-1273 vaccine (n=2) were administered to participants. Overlapping spike peptide pools from SARS-CoV-2 and from the common cold coronaviruses HCoV-NL63, HCoV-OC43 and HCoV-229E were used as culture stimuli. Six males and four females were included in the convalescent cohort, with two Hispanic individuals, seven Caucasians, two Asians and one multiracial person represented.

The library was prepared using PCR. DNA from cultured CD4+ T cells underwent TCR sequencing with the Oncomine TCR Beta short-read assay at the Johns Hopkins FTIC core. Genomic DNA was extracted from the cultured CD4+ T cells with the QIAamp micro DNA kit. Oncomine TCR Beta libraries made from cultured CD4+ T cells were pooled using unique dual indexes and sequenced on an Illumina iSeq 100. For the original study's pipeline: Non-productive sequences were removed, and CDR3s not starting with C, not ending with F or W, or shorter than 7 amino acids were discarded. The MANAFEST web application identified antigen-specific clonotypes by comparing peptide-stimulated wells against reference wells and other culture wells. For a clone to be called positive, the clone needed an FDR below 0.05, an odds ratio above 5, and a productive frequency above 0.1% in at least two of three replicate wells. A clonotype was classed as cross-reactive if the clonotype showed significant expansion both in SARS-CoV-2 spike wells and in at least one common cold coronavirus spike condition. CDR3 homology was assessed with Levenshtein distances (stringdist) and unrooted phylogenetic trees (ape) in R version 3.6.1. TCRdb itself trimmed the public reads at Q25 with fastp, ran MiXCR and retained productive beta chains. Every CDR3 protein is listed once, alongside the most common genes and DNA of its rows. TCRdb's processing, not the authors', yielded these V and J calls. Here the sample has more than 12,000 distinct CDR3 sequences; approximately 28% occur a single time. The top ten constitute roughly 17% of the sample.

Study-level results and caveats: An increase in the median number of SARS-CoV-2-reactive clonotypes from approximately 20 after infection to 38 after vaccination was observed, but the change was not found to be significant. Nearly all vaccine-specific clones in convalescent patients (304 of 307) were mono-reactive for SARS-CoV-2 spike rather than cross-reactive with common cold coronaviruses. In convalescent patients, a median 86.3% of post-vaccine SARS-CoV-2-reactive clones were detected only after vaccination, suggesting vaccine-specific priming. The study included relatively few convalescent patients and did not analyze early timepoints after natural infection.

This sample's treatment or condition label indicates: roughly 11-day PBMC culture with coronavirus spike peptide pools or control peptides (ViraFEST assay). The ViraFEST assay, used in the study, expanded antigen-specific T cells with peptide pools and then identified the expanded clonotypes through TCR sequencing. The positive SARS-CoV-2 PCR tests of the convalescent patients were dated from March to December 2020, before the Alpha, Beta and Delta variants emerged in the United States. Each well held 1.5 million to 2.5 million PBMCs cultured with 10 ug/ml peptide pools in IMDM containing around 5% human AB serum and around 10 IU/ml IL-2. On days 3 and 7, half of the culture medium was replaced with fresh IL-2-containing medium. CD4+ T cells were isolated after approximately eleven days of culture through negative selection using the EasySep CD4+ T cell isolation kit. Ficoll-Paque Plus gradient centrifugation was used to isolate PBMCs from whole blood, and the isolated PBMCs were then either used fresh or cryopreserved at -140C. Each culture condition was generally run in triplicate wells.

For CDR1 and CDR2, the germline V gene (reference sequence) lists DFQATT and SNEGSKA. Trimming costs V 7 bases and J 4 bases, and their ends lie 11 bases apart. Counted from cysteine to phenylalanine, this CDR3 has 11 amino acids. The only DNA kept is the CDR3, 33 bases in frame from the first base. Here the chain combines TRBV20-1 and TRBJ2-7, with an unclear D gene assignment. The specimen was cultured CD4+ T cells from blood. The TCR originated in a human donor with COVID-19. This receptor has the CDR3 CSGGLEYEQYF. The DNA is TGCAGTGGTGGCCTTGAATACGAGCAGTACTTC.